These 25 T cell receptor beta chains were all obtained from the same sample, sequenced in a study of cytomegalovirus exposure and HLA in healthy donors (dated by TCRdb to 2016 to 2017). The receptor library was made with the immunoSEQ multiplex PCR assay. For the multiplex PCR, a mixture combining 60 forward primers for TCR Vbeta segments and 13 reverse primers for TCR Jbeta segments was used. In TCRdb, the immuneACCESS table is reduced to in-frame sequences with V and J assigned. These tables do not hold every clone; where another copy was compared, an unresolved V gene accounts for under half, and the others remain unexplained. This sample has 95,000 to 150,000 clones in its table, and around 78% of those were observed once. The ten largest clones take up approximately 6.5% of the sample. The specimen was PBMCs. These receptors came from a woman in her forties in good health and CMV-seronegative.

J is TRBJ2-7 and V is TRBV6-6; D not certain. The V and J ends lost 0 bases and 3 bases respectively, with 6 bases between them. Germline loops: CDR1 MNHNY, CDR2 SVGAGI (reference sequence). The CDR3 is 13 residues long. In DNA form, the CDR3 reads TGTGCCAGCAGTTACTCCATCCACTACGAGCAGTACTTC. As protein: CASSYSIHYEQYF.

The chain is built from TRBV10-3 and TRBJ1-5; 9 nucleotides agree with TRBD1. There are 14 residues in the CDR3. CDR1 and CDR2 from the germline V gene are ENHRY and SYGVKD. V shed 8 bases, J shed 3 bases, and the junction held 5 bases outside the gene matches. The CDR3 reads CAIGGQGYNQPQHF. CDR3 DNA: TGTGCCATCGGGGGACAGGGTTACAATCAGCCCCAGCATTTT.

The CDR3 sequence is CASSLGSGTDYEQYF. In DNA, the CDR3 is TGTGCCAGCAGCTTAGGGAGCGGGACCGACTACGAGCAGTACTTC. The J gene is TRBJ2-7, the V gene TRBV7-9; TRBD2 agrees at 7 bases. The CDR3 length is 15 residues. Germline V gene sequence: CDR1 SEHNR, CDR2 FQNEAQ (reference sequence). V shed 1 base, J shed 3 bases, and the junction held 6 bases outside the gene matches.

The V call is TRBV28, the J call TRBJ1-2; the D is unclear. The germline V gene has CDR1 MDHEN and CDR2 SYDVKM. V dropped 7 bases and J dropped 4 bases, with 16 bases sitting between them. This CDR3 has 14 residues. The CDR3 DNA follows: TGTGCCAGCACCCTTTTGGGGAGCCTCTATGGCTACACCTTC. It yields the protein CASTLLGSLYGYTF.

The chain links TRBV6-5 to TRBJ1-1; 9 nucleotides agree with TRBD1. Germline CDR1 and CDR2: MNHEY and SVGAGI. V shed 6 bases, J shed 3 bases, and the junction held 8 bases outside the gene matches. This CDR3 is 15 amino acids long. The CDR3: CASRRTGAGDTEAFF. The DNA of the CDR3 is TGTGCCAGCAGAAGGACAGGGGCTGGGGACACTGAAGCTTTCTTT.

The chain is built from TRBV7-2 and TRBJ1-2; D gene uncertain. The ends were cut back, 5 bases at V and 8 bases at J, with 21 bases in the middle. Germline assignment: CDR1 SGHTA and CDR2 FQGNSA. The CDR3 runs to 15 residues. The CDR3 loop is CASSPPGISADGYTF. In DNA form, the CDR3 reads TGTGCCAGCAGCCCCCCCGGGATTTCAGCGGACGGCTACACCTTC. The variable domain in full, with the rest retrieved from reference TRBV7-2 and TRBJ1-2, is GAGVSQSPSNKVTEKGKDVELRCDPISGHTALYWYRQSLGQGLEFLIYFQGNSAPDKSGLPSDRFSAERTGGSVSTLTIQRTQQEDSAVYLCASSPPGISADGYTFGSGTRLTVV.

This chain joins TRBV5-1 and TRBJ2-7; D call uncertain. Germline V gene data show CDR1 as SGHRS and CDR2 as YFSETQ. The CDR3 runs 14 residues. CDR3 DNA: TGCGCTAGTTTCAAGCAGAAGGCGGCATACGAGCAGTACTTC. Amino acid sequence: CASFKQKAAYEQYF.

V is TRBV5-5 and J is TRBJ2-7; 9 bases line up with TRBD2. The ends lost 4 bases at V and 7 bases at J; junction bases unmatched: 9. Germline V gene lookup returns CDR1 SGHKS and CDR2 YYEKEE (reference sequence). The CDR3 length is 14 residues. As DNA, the CDR3 is TGTGCCAGCAGCAAGGTAGCGGGAGAGGGGGAGCAGTACTTC. As protein: CASSKVAGEGEQYF. Together with reference TRBV5-5 and TRBJ2-7, the CDR3 gives the full variable domain: DAGVTQSPTHLIKTRGQQVTLRCSPISGHKSVSWYQQVLGQGPQFIFQYYEKEERGRGNFPDRFSARQFPNYSSELNVNALLLGDSALYLCASSKVAGEGEQYFGPGTRLTVT.

This sequence joins TRBV7-9 and TRBJ2-1; the match to TRBD2 covers 9 bases. V shed 3 bases and J 4 bases; nucleotides not matched to a gene: 10. The CDR3 runs 17 residues. The germline V gene has CDR1 SEHNR and CDR2 FQNEAQ (reference sequence). The CDR3 reads CASSFLRGLAGYNEQFF. As DNA, the CDR3 is TGTGCCAGCAGCTTCCTTCGGGGGCTAGCGGGATACAATGAGCAGTTCTTC.

This rearrangement joins TRBV28 to TRBJ2-1, with D tentatively TRBD1 (8 bases). The germline gives CDR1 MDHEN, CDR2 SYDVKM. The V gene lost 8 bases and the J gene lost 2 bases, with 31 bases spanning the gap. The CDR3 covers 20 residues. The CDR3 protein is CASLGLGGQGSGLPYNEQFF. CDR3 nucleotide sequence: TGTGCCAGCCTAGGATTAGGCGGACAGGGATCGGGACTACCCTACAATGAGCAGTTCTTC. The variable domain in full, completed from reference TRBV28 and TRBJ2-1, reads DVKVTQSSRYLVKRTGEKVFLECVQDMDHENMFWYRQDPGLGLRLIYFSYDVKMKEKGDIPEGYSVSREKKERFSLILESASTNQTSMYLCASLGLGGQGSGLPYNEQFFGPGTRLTVL.

The V call is TRBV6-5, the J call TRBJ1-6; D not resolved. The V gene's germline CDR1 is MNHEY and CDR2 SVGAGI. The CDR3 contains 15 residues. The V gene lost 10 bases and the J gene lost 5 bases, with 18 bases spanning the gap. CDR3 sequence reads: CATGVGFSNNSPLHF. The CDR3 DNA is TGTGCCACCGGGGTAGGGTTTTCGAATAATTCACCCCTCCACTTT.

The V and J genes are TRBV28 and TRBJ1-2; TRBD1 matches 10 bases. This CDR3 region has 14 residues. Germline CDR1 reads MDHEN; CDR2 reads SYDVKM. V gave up 5 bases and J gave up 8 bases; unmatched junction bases: 8. For the CDR3, the DNA is TGTGCCAGCAGTCCCGGGACAGGGGCTGGCGGCTACACCTTC. Translation gives CASSPGTGAGGYTF.

CDR3: CASSWDRESGNTIYF. CDR3 DNA sequence: TGTGCCAGCAGTTGGGACAGGGAGTCTGGAAACACCATATATTTT. This chain uses TRBV2 with TRBJ1-3, with 9 bases matching TRBD1. The V gene's germline CDR1 is SNHLY and CDR2 FYNNEI. CDR3 length: 15 residues. Trimming took 5 bases from V and 1 from J; bases not matched to a gene: 3.

The chain recombines TRBV6-1 with TRBJ1-1; D is possibly TRBD1 (5 bases). V was trimmed by 4 bases and J by 9 bases, leaving 9 bases between them. Per germline, CDR1 MNHNS and CDR2 SASEGT. This CDR3 spans 11 amino acids. CDR3 region: CASSAQDKAFF. The CDR3 region has the DNA TGTGCCAGCAGTGCACAGGACAAAGCTTTCTTT.

The J gene is TRBJ1-1, the V gene TRBV9, with unresolved D. The germline gives CDR1 SGDLS, CDR2 YYNGEE. This CDR3 has 16 amino acids. V was clipped by 0 bases and J by 1 base, with 13 bases between them. DNA for the CDR3: TGTGCCAGCAGCGTAGGGGTACGACACCCGAACACTGAAGCTTTCTTT. Its translation: CASSVGVRHPNTEAFF.

The gene calls are TRBV6-6 and TRBJ1-4; D call uncertain. Per germline, CDR1 MNHNY and CDR2 SVGAGI (reference sequence). V was clipped by 10 bases and J by 0 bases, with 12 bases between them. The CDR3 extends over 14 amino acids. CDR3: CAIAVIPTNEKLFF. For the CDR3, the DNA is TGTGCCATCGCGGTGATTCCAACTAATGAAAAACTGTTTTTT.

The rearrangement joins TRBV7-9 to TRBJ2-5; 9 nucleotides match TRBD1. The tail of the sequence fits TRBJ2-7 better, so the J call may be wrong. The CDR3 contains 15 residues. Germline V gives CDR1 SEHNR, CDR2 FQNEAQ (reference sequence). DNA of the CDR3: TGTGCCAGCAGCTTCCGGACAGGGGTGACCTACGAGCAGTACTTC. Its translation is CASSFRTGVTYEQYF.

This clone was picked up a small number of times. The chain employs TRBV7-8 and TRBJ2-1; 7 nucleotides align to TRBD2. The V gene end was trimmed by 1 base and the J gene end by 10 bases; junction bases not matched to a gene: 4. The CDR3 extends over 13 amino acids. Germline V lookup: CDR1 SGHVS, CDR2 FQNEAQ. CDR3 in DNA: TGTGCCAGCAGCTTAGAGAGCGGGGCGGAGCAGTTCTTC. Residues: CASSLESGAEQFF.

This chain joins TRBV5-6 and TRBJ2-7; D ambiguous. CDR1 is SGHDT, CDR2 YYEEEE, per germline. The V end was cut by 0 bases, the J end by 2 bases, with 6 bases between. There are 13 residues in the CDR3. The CDR3 loop is CASSLDGPYEQYF. The CDR3 DNA reads TGTGCCAGCAGCTTGGACGGTCCCTACGAGCAGTACTTC.

The V and J genes are TRBV5-1 and TRBJ2-3, with no clear D. The germline CDR1 and CDR2 sequences are SGHRS and YFSETQ. The CDR3 spans 14 residues. With 1 base removed from V and 0 bases from J, the gap between germline ends came to 6 bases. The CDR3 loop reads CASSLSASTDTQYF. DNA of the CDR3: TGCGCCAGCAGCTTGTCTGCGAGCACAGATACGCAGTATTTT.

Worth noting for this clone: The identical CDR3 is also encoded by other nucleotide sequences in the sample. This sequence joins TRBV19 and TRBJ2-7; D might be TRBD2 (6 bases). Per the germline V gene, CDR1 is LNHDA and CDR2 is SQIVND (reference sequence). The CDR3 is 15 residues long. Trimming cost V 2 bases and J 0 bases, with 11 bases left between them. In nucleotides, the CDR3 is TGTGCCAGTAGTATACTAGGCGGGGACTCCTACGAGCAGTACTTC. Its translation: CASSILGGDSYEQYF.

V is TRBV25-1 and J is TRBJ2-7; 8 bases are a match to TRBD1. This CDR3 region has 16 residues. Germline CDR1 reads MGHDK; CDR2 reads SYGVNS. V was pared by 6 bases and J by 2 bases, with 12 bases of the junction left unmatched. The CDR3 region is CASRRPGQVIPYEQYF. The CDR3 nucleotides read TGTGCCAGCAGACGTCCGGGACAGGTGATTCCCTACGAGCAGTACTTC.

The chain links TRBV7-9 to TRBJ2-3; the D is unclear. Germline V gives CDR1 SEHNR, CDR2 FQNEAQ (reference sequence). With 4 bases removed from V and 5 bases from J, the gap between germline ends came to 4 bases. CDR3 size: 11 residues. The CDR3 loop reads CASSSRDTQYF. In DNA form, the CDR3 reads TGTGCCAGCAGCTCTAGAGATACGCAGTATTTT. The entire variable domain, with the rest obtained from reference TRBV7-9 and TRBJ2-3, is as follows: DTGVSQNPRHKITKRGQNVTFRCDPISEHNRLYWYRQTLGQGPEFLTYFQNEAQLEKSRLLSDRFSAERPKGSFSTLEIQRTEQGDSAMYLCASSSRDTQYFGPGTRLTVL.

V is TRBV9 and J is TRBJ1-1, with TRBD1 identical over 7 bases. Trimming cost V 0 bases and J 4 bases; bases outside gene matches: 6. The CDR3 sequence is 15 residues long. Germline CDR1 and CDR2: SGDLS and YYNGEE. The CDR3, as DNA: TGTGCCAGCAGCGTAGGCCGGACAGGTCCCACTGAAGCTTTCTTT. Amino acids: CASSVGRTGPTEAFF. The complete variable domain, with remaining parts taken from reference TRBV9 and TRBJ1-1, reads DSGVTQTPKHLITATGQRVTLRCSPRSGDLSVYWYQQSLDQGLQFLIQYYNGEERAKGNILERFSAQQFPDLHSELNLSSLELGDSALYFCASSVGRTGPTEAFFGQGTRLTVV.

This chain joins TRBV18 and TRBJ2-1, with 7 bases identical to TRBD2. Germline lookup yields CDR1 KGHSH and CDR2 LQKENI. The CDR3 length is 14 residues. The V gene end was trimmed by 3 bases and the J gene end by 4 bases; junction bases not matched to a gene: 3. The DNA for the CDR3 is TGTGCCAGCTCACCCCTTAGCGGGTACAATGAGCAGTTCTTC. This codes for CASSPLSGYNEQFF.